The rows below give T cell receptor beta chains drawn from one sample of a study of post-analysis software for immune sequencing data. Each CDR3 protein gets one entry after TCRdb re-called the PCR reads with MiXCR. The data show 750,000 to 950,000 distinct CDR3 sequences, roughly 58% seen once. The material sequenced was blood. Source of these receptors: a girl under 18 with multiple sclerosis. Both conserved end residues are part of each CDR3. A D gene is named only where the DNA matches it firmly. Some rows have no size entry. The others give once, few or many, or a class for an expanded clone.

NA,TRBV2,TRBJ2-3,13,NA,TGTGCCAGCAGAGCCCCTAGAGCCGATACGCAGTATTTT,CASRAPRADTQYF
NA,TRBV7-9,TRBJ2-1,16,TRBD2,TGTGCCAGCAGCTTAGATGGCGGGGGGGTTTACAATGAGCAGTTCTTC,CASSLDGGGVYNEQFF
once,TRBV29-1,TRBJ2-1,13,NA,TGCAGCGTTAGACGGAGCTCCTACAGTGAGCAGTTCTTC,CSVRRSSYSEQFF
NA,TRBV5-1,TRBJ2-5,12,NA,TGCGCCAGCAGGCAGCTACAAGAGACTCAGTACTTC,CASRQLQETQYF
few,TRBV12-3/TRBV12-4,TRBJ1-4,15,NA,TGTGCCAGCAGTTTAGGGGGCGGGCCTAATGAAAAACTGTTTTTT,CASSLGGGPNEKLFF
NA,TRBV5-1,TRBJ2-2,15,TRBD1,TGCGCCAGCAGCTCCTGGACAGGGAAAGCCGGGGAGCTGTTTTTT,CASSSWTGKAGELFF
few,TRBV11-1,TRBJ2-1,13,NA,TGTGCCAGCAGCTTGGGTGGAGGGACGTGGGAGTTCTTC,CASSLGGGTWEFF
NA,TRBV20-1,TRBJ2-7,14,NA,TGCAGTGCTAGAGATGGGGCAGGGGTATACGAGCAGTACTTC,CSARDGAGVYEQYF
few,TRBV6-1,TRBJ2-5,15,NA,TGTGCCAGCAGTGAGGGATCAGGGATTCAAGAGACCCAGTACTTC,CASSEGSGIQETQYF
NA,TRBV7-3,TRBJ1-6,14,NA,TGTGCCAGCCGCAGGGGCGAGGTGGATTCACCCCTCCACTTT,CASRRGEVDSPLHF
NA,TRBV25-1,TRBJ1-1,12,NA,TGTGCCAGCGGGGGCGCAGACACTGAAGCTTTCTTT,CASGGADTEAFF
NA,TRBV5-1,TRBJ2-3,18,TRBD2,TGCGCCGGCAGCTCGCTGAACGGACTAGCGGGGGGGGGTTCTACGCAGTATTTT,CAGSSLNGLAGGGSTQYF
NA,TRBV3-1,TRBJ2-3,16,NA,TGTGCCAGCAGCCCACACAGCACAAGGAGCACAGATACGCAGTATTTT,CASSPHSTRSTDTQYF
NA,TRBV7-8,TRBJ2-1,15,TRBD1,TGTGCCAGCAGCAGGCGGACAGGGAATTACAATGAGCAGTTCTTC,CASSRRTGNYNEQFF
few,TRBV27,TRBJ2-1,15,TRBD1,TGTGCCAGCAGACCCCGGGACAGGGGCTTCAATGAGCAGTTCTTC,CASRPRDRGFNEQFF
NA,TRBV18,TRBJ2-3,14,NA,TGTGCCAGCTCACCAGGGACGGACGTAGATACGCAGTATTTT,CASSPGTDVDTQYF
few,TRBV19,TRBJ2-5,16,TRBD1,TGTGCCAGTAGACCCGCCTTGGGACAGGGACAAGAGACCCAGTACTTC,CASRPALGQGQETQYF
once,TRBV6-2/TRBV6-3,TRBJ1-1,13,NA,TGTGCCAGCAGTTGGCTCGGGAACACTGAAGCTTTCTTT,CASSWLGNTEAFF
NA,TRBV10-3,TRBJ2-1,15,TRBD2,TGTGCCATCAGTCTAGCGGGAGGTACGAACAATGAGCAGTTCTTC,CAISLAGGTNNEQFF
NA,TRBV7-2,TRBJ1-5,15,NA,TGTGCCAGCAGCTTAGAACAGGGCCACAATCAGCCCCAGCATTTT,CASSLEQGHNQPQHF
NA,TRBV4-1,TRBJ2-3,15,NA,TGCGCCAGCAGCCAAGTCGGAGGATTCGTTGATACGCAGTATTTT,CASSQVGGFVDTQYF
NA,TRBV29-1,TRBJ2-7,12,NA,TGCAGCGCATCGCGGGACCTATACGAGCAGTACTTC,CSASRDLYEQYF
NA,TRBV4-2,TRBJ2-7,16,TRBD2,TGTGCCAGCAGCCACACTACATTGGGAGGGGCCTACGAGCAGTACTTC,CASSHTTLGGAYEQYF
NA,TRBV29-1,TRBJ2-5,11,NA,TGCAGCGTTGGAAGTGGGTCTGAGCAGTACTTC,CSVGSGSEQYF
NA,TRBV5-5,TRBJ1-2,17,NA,TGTGCCAGCAGCTTGGCCGCGAGTAGGGGTCCTAACTATGGCTACACCTTC,CASSLAASRGPNYGYTF
NA,TRBV6-6,TRBJ2-5,12,NA,TGTGCCAGCAGTTACATAGGTAGTCCCCAGTACTTC,CASSYIGSPQYF
few,TRBV7-9,TRBJ2-3,13,NA,TGTGCCAGCAGTTCTACAGAGGTCGATACGCAGTATTTT,CASSSTEVDTQYF
NA,TRBV7-3,TRBJ1-1,15,NA,TGTGCCAGCAGTTTAATTAGCGGAATGAACACTGAAGCTTTCTTT,CASSLISGMNTEAFF
NA,TRBV27,TRBJ2-4,14,NA,TGTGCCAGCAGTTCGACAGGTCTAAAGAACATTCAGTACTTC,CASSSTGLKNIQYF